This TCR beta chain came from a study of control samples from healthy donors and cancer patients. Repertoires were generated with immunoSEQ multiplex PCR, while TCRdb's copy carries only in-frame clones and drops some. The data contain 150,000 to 200,000 clones, roughly 92% of them singletons. The CDR3 covers 16 residues. Losses at the gene ends were 3 bases for V and 9 bases for J; bases not matched to a gene: 17. Germline assignment: CDR1 SGHDT and CDR2 YYEEEE. The rearrangement uses TRBV5-6 and TRBJ2-7; 8 nucleotides align to TRBD1. The source material was blood. This receptor was taken from a woman aged 25-40 years in good health. For the CDR3, the DNA is TGTGCCAGCAGCTCCGTGGGGGGACAGGTAATTGGTGGGCAGTACTTC. The encoded protein is CASSSVGGQVIGGQYF.